This T cell receptor (beta chain) comes out of a study of cytomegalovirus exposure and HLA in healthy donors. Broader study findings: Per published accounts, TCR beta sequences correctly predicted the HLA-A and HLA-B alleles of most subjects. More clonal expansion characterized HLA-associated TCR beta chains than equally common others in a later analysis. Most likely, a cluster of highly shared sequence variants arose as a sequencing artifact. TCR beta V- and J-gene trimming was later associated with a missense DCLRE1C variant.

PCR employed 60 Vbeta and 13 Jbeta primers. Repertoires were generated with immunoSEQ multiplex PCR, while TCRdb's copy carries only in-frame clones and drops some. The repertoire holds 90,000 to 100,000 clones, with roughly 70% as singletons. The V end was cut by 0 bases, the J end by 2 bases, with 9 bases between. CDR3 length: 15 amino acids. The germline V gene encodes CDR1 SGDLS and CDR2 YYNGEE. This clone has more than one count but fewer than ten. Its antigen is currently unknown. The TCR sequence derives from a man aged 50-60 years in good health and CMV-seronegative. V is TRBV9 and J is TRBJ1-3, with a weak D call TRBD1 (5 bases). Sequencing input: PBMCs. CDR3 protein: CASSVGAGPGNTIYF. CDR3 DNA: TGTGCCAGCAGCGTAGGTGCGGGACCTGGAAACACCATATATTTT.